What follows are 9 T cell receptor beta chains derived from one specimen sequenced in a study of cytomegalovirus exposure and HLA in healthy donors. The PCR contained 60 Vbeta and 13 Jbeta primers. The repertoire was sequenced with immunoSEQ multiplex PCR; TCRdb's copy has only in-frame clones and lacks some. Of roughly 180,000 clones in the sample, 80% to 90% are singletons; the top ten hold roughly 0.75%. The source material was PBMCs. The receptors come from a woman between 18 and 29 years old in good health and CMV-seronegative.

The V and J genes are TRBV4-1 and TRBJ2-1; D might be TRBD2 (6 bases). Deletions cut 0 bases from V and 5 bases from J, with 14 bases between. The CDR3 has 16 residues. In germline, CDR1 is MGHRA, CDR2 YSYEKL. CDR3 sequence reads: CASSQDRASANNEQFF. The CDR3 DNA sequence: TGCGCCAGCAGCCAAGATCGGGCTAGCGCTAACAATGAGCAGTTCTTC.

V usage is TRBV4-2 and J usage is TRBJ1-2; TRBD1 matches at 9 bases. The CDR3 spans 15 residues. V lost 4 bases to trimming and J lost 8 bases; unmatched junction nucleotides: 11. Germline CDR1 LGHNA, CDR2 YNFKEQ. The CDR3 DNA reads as TGTGCCAGCAGCCCTTTGTACAGGGGGCTTAGCGGCTACACCTTC. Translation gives CASSPLYRGLSGYTF.

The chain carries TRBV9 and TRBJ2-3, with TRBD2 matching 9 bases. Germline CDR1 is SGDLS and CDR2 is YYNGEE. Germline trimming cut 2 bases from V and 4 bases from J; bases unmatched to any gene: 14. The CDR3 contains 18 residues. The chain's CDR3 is CASSVGGLLGLAPDTQYF. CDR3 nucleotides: TGTGCCAGCAGCGTCGGGGGCCTCCTAGGACTAGCGCCAGATACGCAGTATTTT.

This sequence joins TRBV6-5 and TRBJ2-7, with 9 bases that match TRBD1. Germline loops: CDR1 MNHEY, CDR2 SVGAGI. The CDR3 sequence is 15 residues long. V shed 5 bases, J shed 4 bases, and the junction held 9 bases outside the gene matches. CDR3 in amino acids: CASSAKGQGLYEQYF. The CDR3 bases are TGTGCCAGCAGTGCAAAGGGACAGGGTTTGTACGAGCAGTACTTC.

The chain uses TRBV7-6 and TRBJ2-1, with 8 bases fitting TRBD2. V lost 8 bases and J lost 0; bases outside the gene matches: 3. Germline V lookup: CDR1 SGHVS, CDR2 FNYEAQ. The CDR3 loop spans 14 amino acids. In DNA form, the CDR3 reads TGTGCCAGCCGAGCGGGAGACTCCTACAATGAGCAGTTCTTC. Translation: CASRAGDSYNEQFF.

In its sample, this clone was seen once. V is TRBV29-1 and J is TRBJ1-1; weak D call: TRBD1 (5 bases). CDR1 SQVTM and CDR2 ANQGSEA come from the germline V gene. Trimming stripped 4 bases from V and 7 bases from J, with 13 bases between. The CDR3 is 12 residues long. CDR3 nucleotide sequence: TGCAGCGTTGCGGTAGGTGACAGTGAAGCTTTCTTT. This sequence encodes CSVAVGDSEAFF.

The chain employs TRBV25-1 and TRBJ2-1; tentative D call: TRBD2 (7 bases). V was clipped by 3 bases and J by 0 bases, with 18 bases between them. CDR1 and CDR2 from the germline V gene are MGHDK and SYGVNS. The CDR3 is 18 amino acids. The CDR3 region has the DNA TGTGCCAGCAGTGAGAGGGGCGGGGGCGGAAGCTCCTACAATGAGCAGTTCTTC. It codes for CASSERGGGGSSYNEQFF.

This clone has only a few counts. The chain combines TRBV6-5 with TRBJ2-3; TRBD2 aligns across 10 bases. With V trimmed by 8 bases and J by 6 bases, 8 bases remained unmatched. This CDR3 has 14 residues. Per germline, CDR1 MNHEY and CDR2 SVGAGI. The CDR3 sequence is CASASGRVTDTQYF. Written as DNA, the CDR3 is TGTGCCAGCGCTAGCGGGAGAGTAACGGATACGCAGTATTTT.

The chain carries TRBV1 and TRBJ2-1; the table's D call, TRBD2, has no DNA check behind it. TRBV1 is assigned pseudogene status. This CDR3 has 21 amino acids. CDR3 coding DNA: TGCACCAGCAGCCAAGATGGGGGCATAACTAGCGGGGGAGGCTCCTACAATGAGCAGTTCTTC. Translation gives CTSSQDGGITSGGGSYNEQFF.